Presented here are 9 T cell receptor beta chains from one specimen sequenced in a study of T cells in Graves' hyperthyroidism and ophthalmopathy. Amplified regions were TCR beta CDR3 sequences from RNA transcripts. A set of HTBI primers served as the primers for a first-round RT-PCR of the TCR CDR3. TCRdb used MiXCR to reprocess the multiplex PCR reads, holding one entry per CDR3 protein. The table lists over 650,000 distinct CDR3 sequences, roughly 45% of them singletons. Material: peripheral blood or thyroid tissue (not recorded which). The receptors were sampled from an adult man with Graves' disease, either hyperthyroidism or ophthalmopathy (not recorded which).

This clonotype was seen a handful of times. CDR3 DNA sequence: TGTGCCAGCAGTTACTCGGACAGGGAGTTCTACACCTTC. It codes for CASSYSDREFYTF. The rearrangement joins TRBV6-5 to TRBJ1-2, with 8 bases fitting TRBD1. The trim removed 0 bases at V and 10 bases at J, leaving 4 bases unmatched. The CDR3 runs to 13 residues. Germline CDR1 reads MNHEY; CDR2 reads SVGAGI.

The chain recombines TRBV6-5 with TRBJ1-2; D is ambiguous. Germline V CDR1 and CDR2: MNHEY, SVGAGI. The length of the CDR3 is 14 residues. V dropped 5 bases and J dropped 8 bases, with 18 bases sitting between them. The CDR3 sequence: CASSPPDSGRGYTF. DNA of the CDR3: TGTGCCAGCAGTCCTCCCGACTCGGGGAGGGGCTACACCTTC.

Many counts were recorded for this clonotype. The V call is TRBV29-1, the J call TRBJ2-5; 7 nucleotides agree with TRBD1. The CDR3 spans 14 residues. The germline CDR1 and CDR2 sequences are SQVTM and ANQGSEA. Trimming at V came to 2 bases and at J to 3 bases, leaving 6 bases not matched to a gene. CDR3 protein: CSVEFADREETQYF. The CDR3 nucleotides read TGCAGCGTTGAATTTGCCGACAGGGAAGAGACCCAGTACTTC. The complete variable domain, with remaining parts taken from reference TRBV29-1 and TRBJ2-5, reads SAVISQKPSRDICQRGTSLTIQCQVDSQVTMMFWYRQQPGQSLTLIATANQGSEATYESGFVIDKFPISRPNLTFSTLTVSNMSPEDSSIYLCSVEFADREETQYFGPGTRLLVL.

This clonotype was observed at least ten times. The rearrangement links TRBV29-1 to TRBJ2-7, with 9 bases matching TRBD2. This CDR3 contains 13 residues. The V gene's germline CDR1 is SQVTM and CDR2 ANQGSEA. V lost 6 bases to trimming and J lost 1 base; unmatched junction nucleotides: 4. The CDR3 region has the DNA TGCAGCGTGCTAGCGGGGACGTCCTACGAGCAGTACTTC. Translated: CSVLAGTSYEQYF.

The chain uses TRBV7-9 and TRBJ2-7, with D perhaps given as TRBD1 or TRBD2 (6 bases each). Trimming removed 2 bases at V and 3 bases at J, with 11 bases between. Germline CDR1 reads SEHNR; CDR2 reads FQNEAQ (reference sequence). The CDR3 has 14 residues. Here the CDR3 reads CASSLKRGDYEQYF. CDR3 coding DNA: TGTGCCAGCAGCTTAAAGAGGGGGGACTACGAGCAGTACTTC. Full variable domain (outside the CDR3, taken from reference TRBV7-9 and TRBJ2-7): DTGVSQNPRHKITKRGQNVTFRCDPISEHNRLYWYRQTLGQGPEFLTYFQNEAQLEKSRLLSDRFSAERPKGSFSTLEIQRTEQGDSAMYLCASSLKRGDYEQYFGPGTRLTVT.

This clonotype was seen only once. The gene calls are TRBV29-1 and TRBJ2-2; no clear D gene. The germline V gene has CDR1 SQVTM and CDR2 ANQGSEA. The CDR3 consists of 11 residues. Deletions cut 3 bases from V and 9 bases from J, with 8 bases between. CDR3 sequence reads: CSVESWRELFF. CDR3 nucleotides: TGCAGCGTTGAGAGCTGGCGGGAGCTGTTTTTT.

Only a few counts were recorded for this clonotype. The chain uses TRBV9 and TRBJ1-3; 7 bases map to TRBD1. V lost 2 bases and J lost 0; bases outside the gene matches: 11. The CDR3 is 18 residues long. CDR1 SGDLS and CDR2 YYNGEE come from the germline V gene. CDR3 protein: CASSVETGTAVSGNTIYF. CDR3 bases: TGTGCCAGCAGCGTTGAGACAGGGACCGCGGTCTCTGGAAACACCATATATTTT.

In the case of this clonotype: A much larger clone lies one base from this, so it may be a read error. The J gene is TRBJ2-7, the V gene TRBV2; TRBD1 agrees at 7 bases. The CDR3 consists of 15 residues. CDR1 and CDR2 (germline): SNHLY, FYNNEI. With V trimmed by 7 bases and J by 5 bases, 14 bases remained unmatched. CDR3 coding DNA: TGTGCCAGCAACTCCTGGCAAGACAGGGTGGACGAGCAGTACTTC. It translates to CASNSWQDRVDEQYF.

The rearrangement uses TRBV5-4 and TRBJ2-7; D is unclear. Looked up from germline, CDR1 is SGHNT and CDR2 is YYREEE (reference sequence). This CDR3 has 15 amino acids. V was cut by 2 bases and J by 0 bases, with 12 bases left in between. In DNA, the CDR3 is TGTGCCAGCAGCTTTGAACCTGAGAGCTCCTACGAGCAGTACTTC. Translating gives CASSFEPESSYEQYF.